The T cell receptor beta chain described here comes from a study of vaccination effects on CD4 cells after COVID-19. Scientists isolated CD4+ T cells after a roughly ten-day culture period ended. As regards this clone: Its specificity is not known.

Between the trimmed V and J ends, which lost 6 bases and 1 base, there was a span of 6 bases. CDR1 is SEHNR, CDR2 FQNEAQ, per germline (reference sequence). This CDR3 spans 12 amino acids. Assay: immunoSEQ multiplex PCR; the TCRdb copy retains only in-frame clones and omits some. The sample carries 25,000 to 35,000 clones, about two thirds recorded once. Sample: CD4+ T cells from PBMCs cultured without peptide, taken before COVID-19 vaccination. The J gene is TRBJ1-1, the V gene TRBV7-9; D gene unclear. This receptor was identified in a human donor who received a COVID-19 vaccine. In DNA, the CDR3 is TGTGCCAGCAGGAAAGAGAACACTGAAGCTTTCTTT. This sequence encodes CASRKENTEAFF.